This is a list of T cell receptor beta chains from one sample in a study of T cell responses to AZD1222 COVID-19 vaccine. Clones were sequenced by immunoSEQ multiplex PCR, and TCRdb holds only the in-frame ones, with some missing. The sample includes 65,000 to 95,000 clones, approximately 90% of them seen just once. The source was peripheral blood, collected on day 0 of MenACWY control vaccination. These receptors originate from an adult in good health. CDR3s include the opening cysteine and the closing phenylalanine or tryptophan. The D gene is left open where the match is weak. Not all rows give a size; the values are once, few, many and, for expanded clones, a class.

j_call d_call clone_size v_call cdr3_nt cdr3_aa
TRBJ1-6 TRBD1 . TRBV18 TGTGCCAGCTCAACAGGGACAGGGGGGGCCTATTCACCCCTCCACTTT CASSTGTGGAYSPLHF
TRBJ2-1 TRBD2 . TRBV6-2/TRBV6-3 TGTGCCAGCAGTCTAGCGGGAGAGGTCGGTGAGCAGTTCTTC CASSLAGEVGEQFF
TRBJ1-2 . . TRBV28 TGTGCCAGCAGTTTGGGGCAGGGATATGGCTACACCTTC CASSLGQGYGYTF
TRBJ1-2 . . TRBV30 TGTGCCCTGCCGTTGGGGTGGGATGGCTATGGCTACACCTTC CALPLGWDGYGYTF
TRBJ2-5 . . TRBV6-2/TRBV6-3 TGTGCCAGCAGTTACTCGAGCAACAGGGAACGGGCGGAGACCCAGTACTTC CASSYSSNRERAETQYF
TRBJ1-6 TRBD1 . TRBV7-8 TGTGCCAGCAGCTCGCGGAGTCGGGACAGGGGGCTAGGAAGTAGTTCACCCCTCCACTTT CASSSRSRDRGLGSSSPLHF
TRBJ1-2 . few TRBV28 TGTGCCAGCAGTTTGAGTCAGGGAGATGGCTACACCTTC CASSLSQGDGYTF
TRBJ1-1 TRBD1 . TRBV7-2 TGTGCCAGCAGCTTGAGGACAGGGGACACTGAAGCTTTCTTT CASSLRTGDTEAFF
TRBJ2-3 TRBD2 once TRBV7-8 TGTGCCAGCAGCTTAGCGAGTAGCGGGTCTAGCACAGATACGCAGTATTTT CASSLASSGSSTDTQYF
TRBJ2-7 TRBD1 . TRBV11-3 TGTGCCAGCAGCGCGGGACAGGGGGCCTACGAGCAGTACTTC CASSAGQGAYEQYF
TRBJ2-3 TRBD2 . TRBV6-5 TGTGCCAGCAGTACCCGGGGACTAGCCGCAGATACGCAGTATTTT CASSTRGLAADTQYF
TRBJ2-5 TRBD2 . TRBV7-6 TGTGCCAGCAGCTTAGGACTAGCGGGGGTCGGGGAGACCCAGTACTTC CASSLGLAGVGETQYF
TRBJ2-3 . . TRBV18 TGTGCCAGCTCGCCCACTAGGAGCACAGATACGCAGTATTTT CASSPTRSTDTQYF
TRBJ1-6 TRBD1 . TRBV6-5 TGTGCCAGCAGCATCACGACAGGGGAGGATTCACCCCTCCACTTT CASSITTGEDSPLHF
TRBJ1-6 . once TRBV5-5 TGTGCCAGCACCAGGTGGGCAGGGGCGCCAGAAAATTCACCCCTCCACTTT CASTRWAGAPENSPLHF
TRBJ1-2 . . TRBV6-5 TGTGCCAGCAGACTCACAGGGTTGGGAGACTATGGCTACACCTTC CASRLTGLGDYGYTF
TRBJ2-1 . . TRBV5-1 TGCGCCAGCAATCTGTCGAGGGACACGTACAATGAGCAGTTCTTC CASNLSRDTYNEQFF
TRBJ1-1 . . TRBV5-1 TGCGCCAGCAGCTTGCAGGGAGGCACTGAAGCTTTCTTT CASSLQGGTEAFF
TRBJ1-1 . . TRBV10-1 TGCGCCAGCAGTCCCGACCCGACGGACACTGAAGCTTTCTTT CASSPDPTDTEAFF
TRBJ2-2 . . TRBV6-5 TGTGCCAGCAGTTCCCGACTCGGGGAGCTGTTTTTT CASSSRLGELFF
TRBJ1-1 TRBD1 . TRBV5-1 TGCGCCAGCAGCTGGGGACAGGGGCGGACTGAAGCTTTCTTT CASSWGQGRTEAFF
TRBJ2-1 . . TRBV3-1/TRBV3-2 TGTGCCAGCAACCGCGGGTCATCCTACAATGAGCAGTTCTTC CASNRGSSYNEQFF
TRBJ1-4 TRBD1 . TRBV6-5 TGTGCCAGCAGACCCGCGACAGGGTATTATGAAAAACTGTTTTTT CASRPATGYYEKLFF
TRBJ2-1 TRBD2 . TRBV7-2 TGTGCCAGCAGCGCCCGAGGGACTAGCGGGGGTTACAATGAGCAGTTCTTC CASSARGTSGGYNEQFF
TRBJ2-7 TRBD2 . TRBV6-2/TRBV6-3 TGTGCCAGCAGTTACCCGACCTATTCTAGCGGGGGGGCCTACGAGCAGTACTTC CASSYPTYSSGGAYEQYF
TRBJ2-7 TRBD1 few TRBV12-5 TGTGCTAGTGGTTCCCCCGGGACAGGGGTGGTCGAGCAGTACTTC CASGSPGTGVVEQYF
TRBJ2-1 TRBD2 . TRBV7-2 TGTGCCAGCAGCTTAACGGGGGGGCAGTTCTTC CASSLTGGQFF
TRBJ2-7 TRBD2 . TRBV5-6 TGTGCGAGCGCCGGGACTAGCGGGAGCTACGAGCAGTACTTC CASAGTSGSYEQYF
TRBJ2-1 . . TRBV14 TGTGCCAGCAGCAAGGAACGGGGGTTAAGCTCCTACAATGAGCAGTTCTTC CASSKERGLSSYNEQFF
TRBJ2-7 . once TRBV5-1 TGCGCCAGCAGCTTCCAGGTCTCCTACGAGCAGTACTTC CASSFQVSYEQYF
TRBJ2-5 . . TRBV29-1 TGCAGCGTTGATGCGTCCCACCAAGAGACCCAGTACTTC CSVDASHQETQYF
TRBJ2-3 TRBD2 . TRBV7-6 TGTGCCAGCAGCCCCTACCGGGGGGTTGGGGGCACAGATACGCAGTATTTT CASSPYRGVGGTDTQYF
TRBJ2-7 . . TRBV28 TGTGCCAGCAGTCCCCACCCCCAGCTCTCCTACGAGCAGTACTTC CASSPHPQLSYEQYF
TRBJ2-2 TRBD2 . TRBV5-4 TGTGCCAGCAGCTTGGGGGGAGCGGGGGGCACCGGGGAGCTGTTTTTT CASSLGGAGGTGELFF
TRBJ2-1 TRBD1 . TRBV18 TGTGCCAGCTCGCCCGGACAGGGGGGCTACAATGAGCAGTTCTTC CASSPGQGGYNEQFF
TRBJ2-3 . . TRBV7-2 TGTGCCAGCAGCTTACGGGGGAGTGGTACAGATACGCAGTATTTT CASSLRGSGTDTQYF
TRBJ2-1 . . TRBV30 TGTGCCTGGACCCCAGACAGGATTGAGCAGTTCTTC CAWTPDRIEQFF
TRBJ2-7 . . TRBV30 TGTGCCTGGAGTCTCCAGCTCCTTTACGAGCAGTACTTC CAWSLQLLYEQYF
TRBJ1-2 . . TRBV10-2 TGCGCCAGCAGTGAGTCCGTGGGGTCCGGCTATGGCTACACCTTC CASSESVGSGYGYTF
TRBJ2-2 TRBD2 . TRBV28 TGTGCCAGCAGCCCCTATGGGACTAGGGCGAACACCGGGGAGCTGTTTTTT CASSPYGTRANTGELFF
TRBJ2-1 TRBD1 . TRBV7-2 TGTGCCAGCAGCTTAGCCAGGGGGTCCACTTTGTTCTTC CASSLARGSTLFF
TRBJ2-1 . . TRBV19 TGTGCCAGTAGTATCCCTCGAAAGGGGTCCTACAATGAGCAGTTCTTC CASSIPRKGSYNEQFF
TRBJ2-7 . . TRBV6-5 TGTGCCAGCAGTTACAATTGGCAGGGCTCCTACGAGCAGTACTTC CASSYNWQGSYEQYF
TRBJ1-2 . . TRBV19 TGTGCCAGTAGTAACCTTCGTGGCTACACCTTC CASSNLRGYTF
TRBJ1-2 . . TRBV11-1 TGTGCCAGCAGCCACTACAGGGCCTCTAACTATGGCTACACCTTC CASSHYRASNYGYTF
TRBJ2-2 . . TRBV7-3 TGTGCCAGCAGCTTAAGGGGGACTGGTGGAACCGGGGAGCTGTTTTTT CASSLRGTGGTGELFF
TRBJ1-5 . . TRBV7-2 TGTGCCAGCAGCTTAGGAGGGGAGTTCGCTCAGCCCCAGCATTTT CASSLGGEFAQPQHF
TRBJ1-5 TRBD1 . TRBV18 TGTGCCAGCTCACCCCCCCGGGACAGGGCCGCTGGGAGCAATCAGCCCCAGCATTTT CASSPPRDRAAGSNQPQHF
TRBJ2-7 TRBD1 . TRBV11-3 TGTGCCAGCAGCATCGGACAGGCCTCTTCCTACGAGCAGTACTTC CASSIGQASSYEQYF
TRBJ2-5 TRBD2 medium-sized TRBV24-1 TGTGCCACCAGTGATTCGGGCGGGAGGACCCAGTACTTC CATSDSGGRTQYF
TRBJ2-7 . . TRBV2 TGTGCCAGCATCCGAGGACCGTTGACCTACGAGCAGTACTTC CASIRGPLTYEQYF
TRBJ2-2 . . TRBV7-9 TGTGCCAGCAGGAAAGGGGCCGGGGAGCTGTTTTTT CASRKGAGELFF
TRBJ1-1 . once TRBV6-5 TGTGCCAGTGCCCCCGGGGGTATGAACACTGAAGCTTTCTTT CASAPGGMNTEAFF
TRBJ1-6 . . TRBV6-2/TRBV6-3 TGTGCCAGCAGTTACTCGTTGGGCGGCACCCTGAGGAATTCACCCCTCCACTTT CASSYSLGGTLRNSPLHF
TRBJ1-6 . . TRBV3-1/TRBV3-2 TGTGCCAGCAGCCCCGCGGGGGAGTACCGGAATTCACCCCTCCACTTT CASSPAGEYRNSPLHF
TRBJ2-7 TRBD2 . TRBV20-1 TGCAGTGCTAGTCCCAGCGGGAACTACGAGCAGTACTTC CSASPSGNYEQYF
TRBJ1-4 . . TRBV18 TGTGCCAGCTCACCGGGCCTTAATGAAAAACTGTTTTTT CASSPGLNEKLFF
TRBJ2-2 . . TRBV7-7 TGTGCTCCCAGGAATCGGGGCGGTAGGGGGGAGCTGTTTTTT CAPRNRGGRGELFF
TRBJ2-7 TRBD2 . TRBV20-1 TGCAGTGCTGGTGCTAGCGGGATGGGCGACGAGCAGTACTTC CSAGASGMGDEQYF
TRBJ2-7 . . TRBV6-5 TGTGCCAGCAGTTACTCGTGGGGCGGCGAGCAGTACTTC CASSYSWGGEQYF